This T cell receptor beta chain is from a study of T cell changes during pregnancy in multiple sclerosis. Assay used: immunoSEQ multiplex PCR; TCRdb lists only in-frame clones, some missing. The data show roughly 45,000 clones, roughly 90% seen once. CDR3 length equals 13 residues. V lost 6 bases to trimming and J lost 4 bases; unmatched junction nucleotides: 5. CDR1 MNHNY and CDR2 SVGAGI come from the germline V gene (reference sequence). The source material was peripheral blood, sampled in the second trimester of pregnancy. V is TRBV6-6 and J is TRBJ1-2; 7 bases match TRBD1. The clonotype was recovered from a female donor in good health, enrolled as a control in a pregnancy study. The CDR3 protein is CASREDRTYGYTF. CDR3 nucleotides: TGTGCCAGCAGAGAGGACAGGACCTATGGCTACACCTTC.